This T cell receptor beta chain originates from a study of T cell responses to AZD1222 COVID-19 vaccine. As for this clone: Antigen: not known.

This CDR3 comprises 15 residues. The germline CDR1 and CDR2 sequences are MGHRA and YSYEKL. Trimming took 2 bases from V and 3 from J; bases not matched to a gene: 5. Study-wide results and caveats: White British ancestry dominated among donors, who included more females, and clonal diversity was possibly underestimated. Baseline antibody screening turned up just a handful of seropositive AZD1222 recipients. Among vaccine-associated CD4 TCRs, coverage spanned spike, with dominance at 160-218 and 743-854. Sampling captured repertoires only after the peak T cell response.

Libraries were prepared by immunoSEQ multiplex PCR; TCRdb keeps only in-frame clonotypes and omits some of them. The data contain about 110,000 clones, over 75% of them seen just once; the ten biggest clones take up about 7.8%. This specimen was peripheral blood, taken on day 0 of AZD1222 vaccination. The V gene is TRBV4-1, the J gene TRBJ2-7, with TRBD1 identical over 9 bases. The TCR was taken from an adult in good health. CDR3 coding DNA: TGCGCCAGCAGCCAACAGGACAGGGGCTTCTACGAGCAGTACTTC. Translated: CASSQQDRGFYEQYF.